Each of the 17 T cell receptor beta chains below was sequenced from the same sample in a study of shared clonotypes between healthy human individuals. CD45RO-negative, CCR7-selected cells formed the naive CD8 fraction, which excluded terminally differentiated effector memory CD45RA+ cells. Sequenced by immunoSEQ multiplex PCR; TCRdb stores in-frame clones only, minus some. The table shows some 1,900,000 clones, with about 95% occurring only once. What was sequenced was naive CD8+ T cells sorted from blood. All receptors come from a man younger than 35 in good health.

The CDR3 DNA is TGTGCCAGCTCACCACCACAGGGGGCGACGGGCTACACCTTC. Translating gives CASSPPQGATGYTF. This chain connects TRBV18 to TRBJ1-2; 9 bases map to TRBD1. Germline CDR1 KGHSH, CDR2 LQKENI. The CDR3 consists of 14 residues. Losses at the gene ends were 0 bases for V and 8 bases for J; bases not matched to a gene: 4.

The gene calls are TRBV30 and TRBJ2-5, with 11 bases identical to TRBD2. Germline CDR1 reads GTSNPN; CDR2 reads SVGIG (reference sequence). The CDR3 is made up of 15 amino acids. V was pared by 0 bases and J by 5 bases, with 5 bases of the junction left unmatched. CDR3 DNA: TGTGCCTGGAGTGTACTAGCGGGAGTGGGGGAGACCCAGTACTTC. It codes for CAWSVLAGVGETQYF. Full variable domain (remainder filled in from reference TRBV30 and TRBJ2-5): SQTIHQWPATLVQPVGSPLSLECTVEGTSNPNLYWYRQAAGRGLQLLFYSVGIGQISSEVPQNLSASRPQDRQFILSSKKLLLSDSGFYLCAWSVLAGVGETQYFGPGTRLLVL.

The gene calls are TRBV5-1 and TRBJ2-7, with D perhaps given as TRBD1 or TRBD2 (5 bases each). The germline V gene has CDR1 SGHRS and CDR2 YFSETQ. Trimming took off 4 bases at V and 2 bases at J, with 13 bases between the two ends. The CDR3 sequence is 14 residues long. DNA of the CDR3: TGCGCCAGCAGCGATGGGACGGGGACCTACGAGCAGTACTTC. Translated: CASSDGTGTYEQYF.

The chain is built from TRBV11-2 and TRBJ2-7, with TRBD1 identical over 7 bases. Unmatched junction bases numbered 7, after V lost 1 base and J lost 4 bases. The CDR3 is 15 residues long. Germline loops: CDR1 SGHAT, CDR2 FQNNGV. As DNA, the CDR3 is TGTGCCAGCAGCTTAGGTGTGACAGGGACATACGAGCAGTACTTC. This sequence encodes CASSLGVTGTYEQYF.

Concerning this clone itself: The sample carries other DNA sequences with the same CDR3. This chain uses TRBV15 with TRBJ2-7, with 7 nucleotides matching TRBD2. The CDR3 consists of 14 residues. Germline V gene data show CDR1 as LNHNV and CDR2 as YYDKDF (reference sequence). J lost 2 bases, V lost 1 base, and 2 bases had no gene match. CDR3 in amino acids: CATSRASGTYEQYF. DNA for the CDR3: TGTGCCACCAGCAGAGCTAGCGGCACCTACGAGCAGTACTTC.

As concerns this clone: The sample carries other DNA sequences with the same CDR3. The chain is built from TRBV7-9 and TRBJ2-7; D gene ambiguous. Germline V gene sequence: CDR1 SEHNR, CDR2 FQNEAQ (reference sequence). This CDR3 contains 13 residues. V was pared by 5 bases and J by 0 bases, with 8 bases between. For the CDR3, the DNA is TGTGCCAGCAGCCCCAGATCCTCCTACGAGCAGTACTTC. It codes for CASSPRSSYEQYF.

The CDR3: CASSLLYPPEQYF. In nucleotides, the CDR3 is TGTGCCAGCAGCCTACTCTATCCCCCCGAGCAGTACTTC. The chain uses TRBV7-9 and TRBJ2-7, with D hard to call. Germline V gene data show CDR1 as SEHNR and CDR2 as FQNEAQ (reference sequence). The V and J ends lost 5 bases and 6 bases respectively, with 14 bases between them. The CDR3 has 13 amino acids.

The CDR3 loop is CASSPRLGLGNTGELFF. The DNA for the CDR3 is TGTGCCAGCAGCCCCCGACTCGGATTGGGGAACACCGGGGAGCTGTTTTTT. The chain links TRBV7-3 to TRBJ2-2; no clear D. This CDR3 comprises 17 residues. Trimming removed 5 bases at V and 1 base at J, with 17 bases between. Germline-derived CDR1 and CDR2 are SGHTA and FQGTGA.

V is TRBV5-4 and J is TRBJ2-7; the match to TRBD1 covers 7 bases. The CDR3 sequence is 13 residues long. V trimming: 3 bases; J trimming: 5 bases; junction bases outside the gene matches: 5. The germline V gene has CDR1 SGHNT and CDR2 YYREEE (reference sequence). The CDR3 is CASSSGTANEQYF. The CDR3 nucleotides are TGTGCCAGCAGCTCCGGGACAGCCAACGAGCAGTACTTC.

This clone was seen only once. The same CDR3 is also encoded by other DNA sequences in this sample. V gene TRBV9 combines with J gene TRBJ2-7, with 7 nucleotides matching TRBD2. The CDR3 covers 15 residues. The V and J ends lost 0 bases and 0 bases, in that order; junction bases with no gene match: 3. CDR1 is SGDLS, CDR2 YYNGEE, per germline. The CDR3: CASSVASGNSYEQYF. In nucleotides, the CDR3 is TGTGCCAGCAGCGTAGCTAGCGGAAACTCCTACGAGCAGTACTTC. Filled out from reference TRBV9 and TRBJ2-7, the complete variable domain reads DSGVTQTPKHLITATGQRVTLRCSPRSGDLSVYWYQQSLDQGLQFLIQYYNGEERAKGNILERFSAQQFPDLHSELNLSSLELGDSALYFCASSVASGNSYEQYFGPGTRLTVT.

The chain has TRBV5-4 and TRBJ1-2; D not certain. Germline V gene sequence: CDR1 SGHNT, CDR2 YYREEE (reference sequence). The CDR3 is made up of 15 amino acids. V shed 0 bases and J shed 4 bases, with 13 bases lying between them. The chain's CDR3 is CASSLGSSGPYGYTF. For the CDR3, the DNA is TGTGCCAGCAGCTTGGGGTCTTCAGGACCCTATGGCTACACCTTC.

V gene TRBV10-2 combines with J gene TRBJ2-2; TRBD1 or TRBD2 may be the D gene (6 bases each). The CDR3 length is 14 residues. CDR1 and CDR2 (germline): WSHSY, SAAADI. V dropped 6 bases and J dropped 4 bases, with 12 bases sitting between them. The DNA of the CDR3 is TGCGCCAGCAGGGAAGGGGGGCCCACCGGGGAGCTGTTTTTT. It translates to CASREGGPTGELFF.

DNA for the CDR3: TGTGCCTGGAGTATGCCGTGGGACAGCTATCAGCCCCAGCATTTT. It is translated as CAWSMPWDSYQPQHF. The rearrangement uses TRBV30 and TRBJ1-5; 7 bases are a match to TRBD1. The CDR3 runs to 15 residues. Germline loops: CDR1 GTSNPN, CDR2 SVGIG (reference sequence). J was trimmed by 5 bases and V by 2 bases; bases with no gene match: 9.

CDR3 in DNA: TGCGCCAGCAGCCAAATTTTGAACGCGCGGGAGACCCAGTACTTC. As protein: CASSQILNARETQYF. The V gene is TRBV4-1, the J gene TRBJ2-5; D not resolved. V was shortened by 2 bases and J by 5 bases, with 15 bases between the two germline ends. This CDR3 is 15 amino acids long. Germline CDR1 MGHRA, CDR2 YSYEKL.

The rearrangement uses TRBV7-9 and TRBJ2-7; weak D call: TRBD1 (5 bases). The CDR3 is 16 residues long. Looked up from germline, CDR1 is SEHNR and CDR2 is FQNEAQ (reference sequence). Trimming stripped 5 bases from V and 3 bases from J, with 20 bases between. DNA of the CDR3: TGTGCCAGCAGCCCCCCGCCGGACACTTCATTCTACGAGCAGTACTTC. Translating it yields CASSPPPDTSFYEQYF.

As to this clone: Other DNA sequences in the sample encode the same CDR3. V usage is TRBV4-3 and J usage is TRBJ1-3, with D possibly matching TRBD1 (5 bases). V gave up 0 bases and J gave up 1 base, with 10 bases separating them. The CDR3 sequence is 16 residues long. Germline CDR1 and CDR2: LGHNA and YSLEER. The CDR3: CASSQDSEGSGNTIYF. The DNA of the CDR3 is TGCGCCAGCAGCCAAGACTCGGAGGGGTCTGGAAACACCATATATTTT.

The genes are TRBV6-1 and TRBJ2-3; D is uncertain. V gave up 7 bases and J gave up 2 bases, with 1 base separating them. In germline, CDR1 is MNHNS, CDR2 SASEGT. This CDR3 comprises 10 residues. CDR3 amino acids: CASITDTQYF. In nucleotides, the CDR3 is TGTGCCAGCATCACAGATACGCAGTATTTT.